This T cell receptor beta chain was identified in a study of blood T cell repertoires in COVID-19. From germline, CDR1 is SGHTA and CDR2 FQGNSA. The trim removed 6 bases at V and 6 bases at J, leaving 3 bases unmatched. The CDR3 extends over 14 amino acids. This clone was counted once. Other DNA sequences in the same sample also yield this CDR3. The data were produced by immunoSEQ multiplex PCR, yet TCRdb's version contains in-frame clones alone and is incomplete. The sample contains roughly 230,000 clones, roughly four fifths of which appear only once. The receptor comes from a woman aged 45-59 years with acute or convalescent COVID-19. The chain employs TRBV7-2 and TRBJ2-3, with 13 nucleotides matching TRBD2. The sequenced material came from peripheral blood. The CDR3: CASSSGLAGDTQYF. The CDR3, as DNA: TGTGCCAGCAGTTCGGGACTAGCGGGGGATACGCAGTATTTT.